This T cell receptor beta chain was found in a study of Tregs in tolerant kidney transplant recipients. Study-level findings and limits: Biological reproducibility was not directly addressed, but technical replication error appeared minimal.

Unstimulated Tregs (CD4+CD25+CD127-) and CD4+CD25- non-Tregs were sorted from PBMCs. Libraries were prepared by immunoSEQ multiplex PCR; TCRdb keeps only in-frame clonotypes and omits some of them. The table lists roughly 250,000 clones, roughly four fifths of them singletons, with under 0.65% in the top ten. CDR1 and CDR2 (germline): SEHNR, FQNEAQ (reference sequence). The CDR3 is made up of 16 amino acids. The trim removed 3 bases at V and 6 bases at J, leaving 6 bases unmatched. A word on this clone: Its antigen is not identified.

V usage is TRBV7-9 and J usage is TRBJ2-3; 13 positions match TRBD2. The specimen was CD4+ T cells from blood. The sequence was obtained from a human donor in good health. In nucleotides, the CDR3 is TGTGCCAGCAGCTTCGGACTAGCGGGAGTCGGCGATACGCAGTATTTT. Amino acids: CASSFGLAGVGDTQYF. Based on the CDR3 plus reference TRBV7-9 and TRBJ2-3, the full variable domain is DTGVSQNPRHKITKRGQNVTFRCDPISEHNRLYWYRQTLGQGPEFLTYFQNEAQLEKSRLLSDRFSAERPKGSFSTLEIQRTEQGDSAMYLCASSFGLAGVGDTQYFGPGTRLTVL.